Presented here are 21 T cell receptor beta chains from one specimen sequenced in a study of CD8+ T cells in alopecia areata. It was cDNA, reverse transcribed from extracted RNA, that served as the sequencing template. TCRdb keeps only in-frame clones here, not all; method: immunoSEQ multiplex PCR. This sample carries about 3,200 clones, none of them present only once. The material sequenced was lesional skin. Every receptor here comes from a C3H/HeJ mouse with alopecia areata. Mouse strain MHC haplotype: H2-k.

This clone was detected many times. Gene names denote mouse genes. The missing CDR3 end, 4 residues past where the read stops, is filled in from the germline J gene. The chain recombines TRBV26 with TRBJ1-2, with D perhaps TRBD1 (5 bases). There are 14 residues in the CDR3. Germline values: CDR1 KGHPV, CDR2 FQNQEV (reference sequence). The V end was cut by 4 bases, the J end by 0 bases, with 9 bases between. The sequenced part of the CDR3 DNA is TGTGCCAGCAGTCCAGACAGAGCAAACTCC. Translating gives CASSPDRANS. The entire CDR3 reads CASSPDRANSDYTF.

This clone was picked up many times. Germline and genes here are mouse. The CDR3 loop reads CASSDDREKQDTQYF. The sequenced part of the CDR3 DNA is TGTGCCAGCAGTGATGACAGGGAGAAGCAAGAC. This sequence joins TRBV13-1 and TRBJ2-5, with D possibly matching TRBD1 (6 bases). Read coverage stops 4 residues before the CDR3 terminus; the germline J gene supplies the remainder. The CDR3 has 15 residues. The germline V and J ends were trimmed by 0 bases and 3 bases, with 11 bases remaining between them. Germline V gene data show CDR1 as NSHNY and CDR2 as SYGAGN.

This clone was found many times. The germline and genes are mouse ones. The CDR3 reads CTCSAETVSAETLYF. CDR3 DNA, as far as it was read: TGCACCTGCAGTGCAGAGACAGTTAGTGCAGAA. The V call is TRBV1, the J call TRBJ2-3, with TRBD1 as a possible D gene (5 bases). The read comes to an end 4 residues before the CDR3 does, leaving the germline J gene to fill in the end. The V end lost 0 bases, the J end lost 0 bases, and 7 bases lay between the germline ends. The CDR3 runs to 15 residues. Germline V gene lookup returns CDR1 NSQYPW and CDR2 LRSPGD (reference sequence).

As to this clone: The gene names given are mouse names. Incomplete CDR3 DNA: TGCAGGTGCAGTGCAGATCCTTTGGGGGGCTAT. Its protein product is CRCSADPLGGY. The entire CDR3 protein reads CRCSADPLGGYEQYF. This chain links TRBV1 with TRBJ2-7; 7 nucleotides agree with TRBD2. The read stops 4 residues short of the end of the CDR3; the missing end is completed from the germline J gene. CDR1 and CDR2 (germline): NSQYPW, LRSPGD (reference sequence). The CDR3 extends over 15 amino acids. Together with reference TRBV1 and TRBJ2-7, the CDR3 gives the full variable domain: VTLLEQNPRWRLVPRGQAVNLRCILKNSQYPWMSWYQQDLQKQLQWLFTLRSPGDKEVKSLPGADYLATRVTDTELRLQVANMSQGRTLYCRCSADPLGGYEQYFGPGTRLTVL.

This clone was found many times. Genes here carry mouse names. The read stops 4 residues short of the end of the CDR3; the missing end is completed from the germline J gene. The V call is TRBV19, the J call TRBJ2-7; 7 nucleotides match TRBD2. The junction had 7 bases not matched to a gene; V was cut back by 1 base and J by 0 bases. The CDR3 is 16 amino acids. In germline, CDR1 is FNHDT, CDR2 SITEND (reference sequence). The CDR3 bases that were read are TGTGCCAGCAGTATAAGATCCCTGGGGGTCTCCTAT. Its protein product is CASSIRSLGVSY. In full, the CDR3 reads CASSIRSLGVSYEQYF.

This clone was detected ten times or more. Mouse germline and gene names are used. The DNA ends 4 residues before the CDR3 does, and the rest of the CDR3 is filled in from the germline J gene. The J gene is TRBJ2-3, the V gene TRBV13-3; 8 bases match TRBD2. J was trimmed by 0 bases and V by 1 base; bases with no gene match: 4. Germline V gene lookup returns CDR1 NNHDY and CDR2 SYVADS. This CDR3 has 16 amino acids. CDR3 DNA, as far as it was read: TGTGCCAGCAGTGATATAACTGGGGGTAGTGCAGAA. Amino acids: CASSDITGGSAE. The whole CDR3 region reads CASSDITGGSAETLYF.

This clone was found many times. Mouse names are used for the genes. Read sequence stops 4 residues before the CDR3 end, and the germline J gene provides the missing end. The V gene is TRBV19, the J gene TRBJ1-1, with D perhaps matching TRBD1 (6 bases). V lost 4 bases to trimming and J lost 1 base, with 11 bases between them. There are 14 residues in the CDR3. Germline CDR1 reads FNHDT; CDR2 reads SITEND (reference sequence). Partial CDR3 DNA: TGTGCCAGCAGTCCTGACAGGCAAAACACA. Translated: CASSPDRQNT. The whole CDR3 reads CASSPDRQNTEVFF.

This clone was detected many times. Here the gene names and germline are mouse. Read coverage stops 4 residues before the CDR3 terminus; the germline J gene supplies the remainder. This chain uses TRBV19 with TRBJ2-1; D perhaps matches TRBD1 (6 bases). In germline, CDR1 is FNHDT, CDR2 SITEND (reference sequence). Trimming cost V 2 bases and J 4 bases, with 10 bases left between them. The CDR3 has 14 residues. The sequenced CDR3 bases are TGTGCCAGCAGTATCCAGGGGAGGTATGCT. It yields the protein CASSIQGRYA. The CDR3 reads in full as CASSIQGRYAEQFF.

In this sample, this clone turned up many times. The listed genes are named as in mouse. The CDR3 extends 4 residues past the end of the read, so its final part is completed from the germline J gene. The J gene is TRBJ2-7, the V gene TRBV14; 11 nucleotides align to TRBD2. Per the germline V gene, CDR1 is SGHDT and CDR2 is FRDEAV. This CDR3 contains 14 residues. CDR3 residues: CASSPGTGGYEQYF. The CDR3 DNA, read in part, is TGTGCCAGCAGCCCCGGGACTGGGGGTTAT. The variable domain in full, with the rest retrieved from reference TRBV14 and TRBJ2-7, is EAGVTQSPRYAVLQEGQAVSFWCDPISGHDTLYWYQQPRDQGPQLLVYFRDEAVIDNSQLPSDRFSAVRPKGTNSTLKIQSAKQGDTATYLCASSPGTGGYEQYFGPGTRLTVL.

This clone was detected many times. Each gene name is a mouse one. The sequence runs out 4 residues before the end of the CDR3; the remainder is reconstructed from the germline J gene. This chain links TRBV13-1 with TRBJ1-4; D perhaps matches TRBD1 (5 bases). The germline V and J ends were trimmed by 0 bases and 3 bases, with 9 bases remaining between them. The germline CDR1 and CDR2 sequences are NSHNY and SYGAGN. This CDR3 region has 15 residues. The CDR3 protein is CASSDGQGANERLFF. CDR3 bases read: TGTGCCAGCAGTGATGGGCAGGGAGCCAACGAA.

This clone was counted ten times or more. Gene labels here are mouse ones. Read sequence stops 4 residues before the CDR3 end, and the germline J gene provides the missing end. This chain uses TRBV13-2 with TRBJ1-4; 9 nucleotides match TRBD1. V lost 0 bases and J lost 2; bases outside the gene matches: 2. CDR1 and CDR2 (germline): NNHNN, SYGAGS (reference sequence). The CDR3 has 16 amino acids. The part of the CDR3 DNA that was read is TGTGCCAGCGGTGATGCAACAGGGGGCTCCAACGAA. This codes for CASGDATGGSNE. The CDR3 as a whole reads CASGDATGGSNERLFF.

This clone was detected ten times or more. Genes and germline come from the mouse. The CDR3 bases that were read are TGTGCCAGCAGTCCACAGGGGGCGCTCTATGCT. The encoded protein is CASSPQGALYA. The CDR3, in full, reads CASSPQGALYAEQFF. The chain carries TRBV19 and TRBJ2-1, with 9 bases lining up with TRBD1. Coverage ceases 4 residues before the CDR3 finishes, and the germline J gene fills in the end. In germline, CDR1 is FNHDT, CDR2 SITEND (reference sequence). This CDR3 is built from 15 residues. Trimming took 4 bases from V and 3 from J; bases not matched to a gene: 5.

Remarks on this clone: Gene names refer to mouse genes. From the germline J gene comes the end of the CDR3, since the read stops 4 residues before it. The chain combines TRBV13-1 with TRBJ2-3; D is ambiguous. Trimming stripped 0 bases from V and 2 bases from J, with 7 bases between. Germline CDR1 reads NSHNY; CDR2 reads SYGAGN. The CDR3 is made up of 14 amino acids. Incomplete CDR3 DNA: TGTGCCAGCAGTGATGACAGTAATGCAGAA. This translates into CASSDDSNAE. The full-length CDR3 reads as CASSDDSNAETLYF.

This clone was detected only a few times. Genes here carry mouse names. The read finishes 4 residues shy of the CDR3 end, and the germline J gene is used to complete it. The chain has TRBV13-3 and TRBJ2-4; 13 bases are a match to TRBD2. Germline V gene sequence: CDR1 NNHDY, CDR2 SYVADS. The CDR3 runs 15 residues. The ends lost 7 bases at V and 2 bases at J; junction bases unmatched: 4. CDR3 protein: CASGLGGRIQNTLYF. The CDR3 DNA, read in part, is TGTGCCAGCGGACTGGGGGGGCGCATTCAAAAC. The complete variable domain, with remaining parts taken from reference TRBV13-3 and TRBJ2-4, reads EAAVTQSPRSKVAVTGGKVTLSCHQTNNHDYMYWYRQDTGHGLRLIHYSYVADSTEKGDIPDGYKASRPSQENFSLILELASLSQTAVYFCASGLGGRIQNTLYFGAGTRLSVL.

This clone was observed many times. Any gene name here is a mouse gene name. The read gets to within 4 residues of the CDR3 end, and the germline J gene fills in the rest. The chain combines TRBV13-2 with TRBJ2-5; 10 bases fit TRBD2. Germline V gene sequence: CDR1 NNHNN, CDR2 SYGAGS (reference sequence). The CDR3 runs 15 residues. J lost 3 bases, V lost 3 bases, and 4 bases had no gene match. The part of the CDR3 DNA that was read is TGTGCCAGCGGTGTGGACTGGGGGTCACAAGAC. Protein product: CASGVDWGSQD. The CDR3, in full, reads CASGVDWGSQDTQYF.

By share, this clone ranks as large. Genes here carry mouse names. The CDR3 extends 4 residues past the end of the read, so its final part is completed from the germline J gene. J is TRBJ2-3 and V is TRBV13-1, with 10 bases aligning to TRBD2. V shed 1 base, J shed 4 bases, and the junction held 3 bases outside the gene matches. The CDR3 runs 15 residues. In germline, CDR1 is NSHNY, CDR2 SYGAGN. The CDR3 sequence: CASSDRLGGTETLYF. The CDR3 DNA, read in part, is TGTGCCAGCAGTGATAGACTGGGGGGAACAGAA.

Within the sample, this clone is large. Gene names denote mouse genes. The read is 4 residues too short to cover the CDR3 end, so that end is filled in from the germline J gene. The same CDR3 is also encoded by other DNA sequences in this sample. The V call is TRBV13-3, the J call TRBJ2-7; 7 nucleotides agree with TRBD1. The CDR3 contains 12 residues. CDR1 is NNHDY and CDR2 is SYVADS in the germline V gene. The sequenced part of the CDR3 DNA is TGTGCCAGCAGTGGCAGGGGGTAT. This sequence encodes CASSGRGY. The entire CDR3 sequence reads CASSGRGYEQYF.

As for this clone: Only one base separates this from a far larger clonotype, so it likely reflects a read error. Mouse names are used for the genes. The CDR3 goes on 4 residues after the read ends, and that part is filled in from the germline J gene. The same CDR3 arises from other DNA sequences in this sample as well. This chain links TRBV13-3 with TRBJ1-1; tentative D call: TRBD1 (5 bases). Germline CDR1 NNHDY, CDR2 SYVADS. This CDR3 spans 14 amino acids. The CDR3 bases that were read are TGTGCCAGCAGTGAAGGCCTCGGGGGGAGA. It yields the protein CASSEGLGGR. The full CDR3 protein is CASSEGLGGREVFF.

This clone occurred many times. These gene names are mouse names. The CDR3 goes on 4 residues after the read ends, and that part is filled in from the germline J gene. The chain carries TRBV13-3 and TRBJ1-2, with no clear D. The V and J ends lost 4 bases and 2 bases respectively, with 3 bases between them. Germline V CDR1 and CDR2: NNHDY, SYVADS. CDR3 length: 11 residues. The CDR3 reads CASSQNSDYTF. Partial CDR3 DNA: TGTGCCAGCAGTCAGAACTCC.

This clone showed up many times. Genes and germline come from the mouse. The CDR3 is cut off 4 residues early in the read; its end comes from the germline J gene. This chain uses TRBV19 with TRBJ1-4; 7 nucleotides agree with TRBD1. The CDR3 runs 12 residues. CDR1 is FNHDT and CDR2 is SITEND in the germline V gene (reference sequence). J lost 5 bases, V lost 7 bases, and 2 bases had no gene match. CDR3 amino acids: CASSTGNERLFF. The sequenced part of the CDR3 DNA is TGTGCCAGCTCGACAGGGAACGAA.

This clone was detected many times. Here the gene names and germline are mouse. CDR3 DNA (partial): TGTGCCAGCAGTTCCGACAATGCAAACTCC. Protein sequence: CASSSDNANS. The CDR3 reads in full as CASSSDNANSDYTF. The chain uses TRBV19 and TRBJ1-2; D is undetermined. The CDR3 end falls 4 residues outside the read, so it is completed with the germline J gene. The CDR3 extends over 14 amino acids. Germline V lookup: CDR1 FNHDT, CDR2 SITEND (reference sequence). V was pared by 4 bases and J by 0 bases, with 10 bases between. The complete variable domain, with remaining parts taken from reference TRBV19 and TRBJ1-2, reads GGIITQTPKFLIGQEGQKLTLKCQQNFNHDTMYWYRQDSGKGLRLIYYSITENDLQKGDLSEGYDASREKKSSFSLTVTSAQKNEMAVFLCASSSDNANSDYTFGSGTRLLVI.